Presented here are 26 T cell receptor beta chains from one specimen sequenced in a study of T-cell reconstitution after alpha-beta-depleted transplantation in children. Unique molecular identifiers were used to barcode this TCRbeta library. One entry per CDR3 protein, called by TCRdb with MiXCR from the PCR reads. This sample has hundreds of thousands of distinct CDR3 sequences, with approximately 16% found just once. The sample here was PBMCs from the stem cell graft donor, taken from the stem cell graft. The receptors shown here come from a human donor who donated a stem cell graft to a child with acute myeloid leukemia.

The sample holds many counts of this clonotype. CDR3 sequence reads: CSAIRVRETQYF. CDR3 nucleotides: TGCAGTGCTATCAGAGTTAGGGAGACCCAGTACTTC. The genes are TRBV20-1 and TRBJ2-5; D unclear. CDR3 size: 12 residues. Germline CDR1 and CDR2: DFQATT and SNEGSKA (reference sequence). V gave up 4 bases and J gave up 5 bases, with 11 bases separating them.

The sample holds many counts of this clonotype. This chain connects TRBV20-1 to TRBJ2-5; 15 bases match TRBD2. Germline CDR1 reads DFQATT; CDR2 reads SNEGSKA (reference sequence). The trim removed 5 bases at V and 5 bases at J, leaving 15 bases unmatched. This CDR3 is 18 amino acids long. CDR3 protein: CSAYRGLAGGSPGETQYF. The CDR3 DNA reads as TGCAGTGCTTATCGGGGACTAGCGGGAGGTTCCCCGGGCGAGACCCAGTACTTC.

This clonotype was counted many times. V and J are TRBV20-1 and TRBJ2-1; TRBD2 agrees at 10 bases. V trimming: 1 base; J trimming: 5 bases; junction bases outside the gene matches: 5. Germline CDR1 reads DFQATT; CDR2 reads SNEGSKA (reference sequence). The CDR3 extends over 15 amino acids. CDR3 sequence: CSARATSGVDNEQFF. DNA for the CDR3: TGCAGTGCTAGAGCTACTAGCGGGGTTGACAATGAGCAGTTCTTC.

This clonotype was recorded at least ten times. V is TRBV29-1 and J is TRBJ1-1, with D possibly being TRBD1 (6 bases). CDR1 is SQVTM, CDR2 ANQGSEA, per germline. V gave up 8 bases and J gave up 1 base, with 20 bases separating them. The CDR3 spans 15 residues. The CDR3 nucleotides read TGCAGCTCAAAGTTAGGGGGGAGAGGGAACACTGAAGCTTTCTTT. Translated, it gives CSSKLGGRGNTEAFF. Together with reference TRBV29-1 and TRBJ1-1, the CDR3 gives the full variable domain: SAVISQKPSRDICQRGTSLTIQCQVDSQVTMMFWYRQQPGQSLTLIATANQGSEATYESGFVIDKFPISRPNLTFSTLTVSNMSPEDSSIYLCSSKLGGRGNTEAFFGQGTRLTVV.

Only a few counts were recorded for this clonotype. This chain uses TRBV7-2 with TRBJ1-4; D is unresolved. CDR3 size: 15 residues. V gave up 0 bases and J gave up 3 bases, with 8 bases separating them. Germline CDR1 reads SGHTA; CDR2 reads FQGNSA. The CDR3 bases are TGTGCCAGCAGCTTAGCCTTTCAGTCTAATGAAAAACTGTTTTTT. The encoded protein is CASSLAFQSNEKLFF.

This clonotype has ten or more counts. This chain joins TRBV6-6 and TRBJ1-4, with 8 nucleotides matching TRBD1. V lost 7 bases and J lost 5; bases outside the gene matches: 3. Germline CDR1 reads MNHNY; CDR2 reads SVGAGI (reference sequence). The CDR3 runs to 13 residues. The CDR3 DNA is TGTGCCAGCATTAGACAGGGGAATGAAAAACTGTTTTTT. Amino acid sequence: CASIRQGNEKLFF.

The chain uses TRBV4-2 and TRBJ2-7; D is undetermined. The CDR3 has 12 residues. The V end was cut by 3 bases, the J end by 0 bases, with 3 bases between. Germline CDR1 LGHNA, CDR2 YNFKEQ. CDR3 DNA: TGTGCCAGCAGCCACGGCTCCTACGAGCAGTACTTC. Translated, it gives CASSHGSYEQYF.

This clonotype has just a few counts. V gene TRBV12-3 or TRBV12-4 combines with J gene TRBJ2-4; 9 positions match TRBD2. The junction had 9 bases not matched to a gene; V was cut back by 5 bases and J by 7 bases. The CDR3 is 15 residues long. The CDR3 DNA sequence: TGTGCCAGCAGTCCTCAGGGGACTAGCTCCAACATTCAGTACTTC. Encoded protein: CASSPQGTSSNIQYF.

The gene calls are TRBV12-3 or TRBV12-4 and TRBJ2-1; D is unclear. This CDR3 comprises 13 residues. V was pared by 6 bases and J by 10 bases, with 16 bases between. The CDR3 DNA is TGTGCCAGCAGGCCGGCCATAAACTACGAGCAGTTCTTC. This codes for CASRPAINYEQFF.

J is TRBJ1-1 and V is TRBV12-3 or TRBV12-4; unclear D gene. The CDR3 spans 13 residues. V was trimmed by 3 bases and J by 5 bases, leaving 10 bases between them. CDR3 nucleotide sequence: TGTGCCAGCAGTTTTTCCAGATTTACTGAAGCTTTCTTT. Its protein product is CASSFSRFTEAFF.

The V gene is TRBV7-9, the J gene TRBJ2-1; D is ambiguous. This CDR3 is built from 13 residues. V shed 6 bases and J shed 8 bases, with 14 bases lying between them. CDR1 is SEHNR and CDR2 is FQNEAQ in the germline V gene (reference sequence). The DNA for the CDR3 is TGTGCCAGCAGACACGGACCCCGCGATGAGCAGTTCTTC. It codes for CASRHGPRDEQFF.

The V gene is TRBV20-1, the J gene TRBJ2-3; TRBD1 agrees at 11 bases. This CDR3 region has 14 residues. Trimming cost V 6 bases and J 4 bases; bases outside gene matches: 6. Germline CDR1 and CDR2: DFQATT and SNEGSKA (reference sequence). The CDR3 spells CSADGTGGADTQYF. Written as DNA, the CDR3 is TGCAGTGCAGACGGGACAGGGGGAGCAGATACGCAGTATTTT.

This clonotype was seen many times. The chain combines TRBV6-1 with TRBJ1-2; a possible D gene is TRBD1 (6 bases). The length of the CDR3 is 15 residues. CDR1 MNHNS and CDR2 SASEGT come from the germline V gene. Trimming cost V 5 bases and J 3 bases, with 16 bases left between them. CDR3 protein: CASSTQGQRHYGYTF. The CDR3 DNA sequence: TGTGCCAGCAGTACCCAAGGACAGCGTCACTATGGCTACACCTTC.

This clonotype was counted ten times or more. This rearrangement joins TRBV20-1 to TRBJ2-1; D is ambiguous. Germline assignment: CDR1 DFQATT and CDR2 SNEGSKA (reference sequence). V gave up 5 bases and J gave up 1 base, with 15 bases separating them. This CDR3 region has 15 residues. CDR3 sequence reads: CSASGPRRSYNEQFF. CDR3 DNA: TGCAGTGCTTCCGGCCCCCGTAGGTCCTACAATGAGCAGTTCTTC.

In this sample, this clonotype turned up many times. The V gene is TRBV6-6, the J gene TRBJ2-4, with D possibly called TRBD1 or TRBD2 (6 bases each). This CDR3 is built from 11 residues. Per germline, CDR1 MNHNY and CDR2 SVGAGI (reference sequence). Between the trimmed V and J ends, which lost 10 bases and 6 bases, there was a span of 10 bases. The CDR3 sequence is CATRGGNIQYF. CDR3 nucleotides: TGTGCCACCAGGGGAGGAAACATTCAGTACTTC.

This clonotype turned up a few times. J is TRBJ2-1 and V is TRBV7-9; D is ambiguous. Germline CDR1 is SEHNR and CDR2 is FQNEAQ (reference sequence). The V end lost 2 bases, the J end lost 3 bases, and 8 bases lay between the germline ends. There are 14 residues in the CDR3. The DNA for the CDR3 is TGTGCCAGCAGCTTAAATACGGTCTACAATGAGCAGTTCTTC. Its translation is CASSLNTVYNEQFF.

The rearrangement links TRBV2 to TRBJ2-3; TRBD2 agrees at 12 bases. This CDR3 region has 18 residues. Germline V gene sequence: CDR1 SNHLY, CDR2 FYNNEI. V was pared by 10 bases and J by 0 bases, with 14 bases of the junction left unmatched. The CDR3 region has the DNA TGTGCCATCTACTCAGGGCTAGCGGGGGGGCTAAGCACAGATACGCAGTATTTT. As protein: CAIYSGLAGGLSTDTQYF. Full variable domain (remainder filled in from reference TRBV2 and TRBJ2-3): EPEVTQTPSHQVTQMGQEVILRCVPISNHLYFYWYRQILGQKVEFLVSFYNNEISEKSEIFDDQFSVERPDGSNFTLKIRSTKLEDSAMYFCAIYSGLAGGLSTDTQYFGPGTRLTVL.

This clonotype was detected only a few times. This chain links TRBV5-1 with TRBJ2-1; no clear D. The CDR3 runs 14 residues. Germline V gene data show CDR1 as SGHRS and CDR2 as YFSETQ. V was pared by 4 bases and J by 6 bases, with 14 bases between. The CDR3 sequence is CASSTPWARNEQFF. CDR3 bases: TGCGCCAGCAGCACCCCTTGGGCCCGCAATGAGCAGTTCTTC.

The genes are TRBV10-1 and TRBJ2-7; D is ambiguous. The V gene's germline CDR1 is WNHNN and CDR2 SYGVQD (reference sequence). Trimming left V 0 bases short and J 6 bases short, with 9 bases between. The CDR3 is made up of 13 amino acids. DNA for the CDR3: TGCGCCAGCAGTGAGTCGATAACGGGCGAGCAGTACGTC. The encoded protein is CASSESITGEQYV.

This clonotype has ten or more counts. The chain couples TRBV20-1 to TRBJ2-3, with D unresolved. Between the trimmed V and J ends, which lost 6 bases and 6 bases, there was a span of 10 bases. The CDR3 covers 11 residues. CDR1 is DFQATT, CDR2 SNEGSKA, per germline (reference sequence). The CDR3, as DNA: TGCAGTGCAAAGCCAGAGGATACGCAGTATTTT. Its protein product is CSAKPEDTQYF.

This clonotype showed up just a few times. V usage is TRBV20-1 and J usage is TRBJ2-2; D not certain. V dropped 4 bases and J dropped 0 bases, with 18 bases sitting between them. Germline V gives CDR1 DFQATT, CDR2 SNEGSKA (reference sequence). The CDR3 spans 17 residues. CDR3 in amino acids: CSAMPRISGPNTGELFF. In DNA form, the CDR3 reads TGCAGTGCTATGCCCAGGATCAGTGGACCGAACACCGGGGAGCTGTTTTTT.

This clonotype has only a few counts. This CDR3 reads CASSRGGTFDEQFF. The CDR3 DNA sequence: TGTGCCAGCAGCCGGGGGGGGACTTTCGATGAGCAGTTCTTC. The V call is TRBV9, the J call TRBJ2-1; 8 nucleotides match TRBD2. V shed 4 bases and J 8 bases; nucleotides not matched to a gene: 8. This CDR3 spans 14 amino acids. Germline lookup yields CDR1 SGDLS and CDR2 YYNGEE.

This clonotype was counted between two and nine times. V is TRBV12-3 or TRBV12-4 and J is TRBJ2-2; weak D call: TRBD1 (6 bases). V gave up 4 bases and J gave up 5 bases, with 11 bases separating them. The CDR3 extends over 14 amino acids. CDR3 nucleotides: TGTGCCAGCAGTTGGAACAGGGAGACCGGGGAGCTGTTTTTT. It specifies CASSWNRETGELFF.

This chain connects TRBV4-1 to TRBJ2-7; 12 bases are a match to TRBD2. Germline assignment: CDR1 MGHRA and CDR2 YSYEKL. V lost 1 base to trimming and J lost 0 bases; unmatched junction nucleotides: 13. The CDR3 is 20 residues long. CDR3 nucleotide sequence: TGCGCCAGCAGCCAAGGAGCGCCTAGCGGGGGGGTGATGAGCTCCTACGAGCAGTACTTC. This gives the protein CASSQGAPSGGVMSSYEQYF.

This clonotype was seen ten or more times. This rearrangement joins TRBV28 to TRBJ2-7; D assignment may be TRBD1 or TRBD2 (5 bases each). Per the germline V gene, CDR1 is MDHEN and CDR2 is SYDVKM. Trimming left V 1 base short and J 2 bases short, with 9 bases between. The CDR3 sequence is 14 residues long. The chain's CDR3 is CASSLLGETYEQYF. DNA for the CDR3: TGTGCCAGCAGTTTATTGGGGGAGACCTACGAGCAGTACTTC.

J is TRBJ2-3 and V is TRBV25-1, with TRBD2 matching 7 bases. Trimming at V came to 1 base and at J to 1 base, leaving 8 bases not matched to a gene. The CDR3 length is 17 residues. The V gene's germline CDR1 is MGHDK and CDR2 SYGVNS. CDR3: CASSEFKAGEGTDTQYF. CDR3 coding DNA: TGTGCCAGCAGTGAATTCAAGGCGGGAGAAGGCACAGATACGCAGTATTTT.